These T cell receptor beta chains were read from a single sample in a study of metastatic and nonmetastatic thyroid tumors. With MiXCR, TCRdb called clones anew from the PCR reads. The sample comprises around 46,000 clones, approximately 20% of which are singletons, and about 4% rests with the top ten. The specimen was blood. Receptor source: a male donor with papillary thyroid cancer or a benign thyroid nodule (not recorded which). Some clones in this sample may be carry-over from other donors' samples. The CDR3 runs from the conserved cysteine through the conserved F or W. The D gene is left open where the match is weak. A clone size is listed for some rows: how often the clone was seen (once, few, many), or a class if it is expanded.

CASSYGTGNNSPLHF,TGTGCCAGCAGTTACGGGACAGGCAATAATTCACCCCTCCACTTT,TRBV6-5,TRBJ1-6,few,TRBD1
CASSTQGSGSTDTQYF,TGCGCCAGCAGCACCCAGGGTAGCGGCAGCACAGATACGCAGTATTTT,TRBV5-1,TRBJ2-3,many,NA
CSASKRGYEQYF,TGCAGTGCTAGTAAAAGGGGCTACGAGCAGTACTTC,TRBV20-1,TRBJ2-7,medium-sized,NA
CASSLQSYEQYF,TGTGCCAGCAGCCTTCAGTCCTACGAGCAGTACTTC,TRBV3-1,TRBJ2-7,NA,NA
CASSQLVADTQYF,TGCGCCAGCAGCCAACTAGTAGCAGATACGCAGTATTTT,TRBV4-1,TRBJ2-3,NA,NA
CASSLLAGGFSYEQYF,TGTGCCAGCAGTTTACTAGCGGGAGGATTCTCCTACGAGCAGTACTTC,TRBV28,TRBJ2-7,many,TRBD2
CASSLGGPGNTIYF,TGTGCTAGCAGCTTGGGGGGACCTGGAAACACCATATATTTT,TRBV7-7,TRBJ1-3,many,NA
CAIIPPGGGTEAFF,TGTGCCATCATCCCCCCGGGGGGCGGAACTGAAGCTTTCTTT,TRBV28,TRBJ1-1,NA,NA
CSAIAETGVGAGYTF,TGCAGTGCGATAGCGGAGACAGGGGTGGGGGCTGGCTACACCTTC,TRBV20-1,TRBJ1-2,once,TRBD1
CASSPLGYYGYTF,TGTGCCAGCAGCCCTTTAGGATACTATGGCTACACCTTC,TRBV3-1,TRBJ1-2,NA,NA
CSARPEIGQFF,TGCAGTGCTAGACCCGAAATTGGGCAGTTCTTC,TRBV20-1,TRBJ2-1,many,NA
CATSAQGHCYTF,TGTGCCACCAGTGCACAGGGCCATTGCTACACCTTC,TRBV24-1,TRBJ1-2,NA,NA
CASSKLRGSLFF,TGTGCCAGCAGCAAGCTTAGGGGCTCCCTGTTCTTC,TRBV7-2,TRBJ2-1,many,NA
CASKLDYTGAEAFF,TGTGCCAGCAAACTCGATTACACAGGGGCAGAAGCTTTCTTT,TRBV2,TRBJ1-1,NA,TRBD1
CASSLAWTGGGEKLFF,TGTGCCAGCAGCTTGGCCTGGACAGGGGGTGGTGAAAAACTGTTTTTT,TRBV5-4,TRBJ1-4,NA,TRBD1
CASSDPGRVLGNEQFF,TGTGCCAGCAGTGATCCTGGCAGGGTCTTGGGGAATGAGCAGTTCTTC,TRBV2,TRBJ2-1,many,NA
CASSIEARSNQPQHF,TGTGCCAGTAGTATAGAAGCCAGAAGCAATCAGCCCCAGCATTTT,TRBV19,TRBJ1-5,NA,NA
CASSYSTAQNEKLFF,TGTGCCAGCAGTTACTCGACGGCACAAAATGAAAAACTGTTTTTT,TRBV6-5,TRBJ1-4,many,NA
CATSRDVTGRMETQYF,TGTGCCACCAGCAGAGATGTAACAGGAAGGATGGAGACCCAGTACTTC,TRBV15,TRBJ2-5,many,NA
CASSFLSSGYEQYF,TGTGCCAGCAGTTTCTTATCATCTGGCTACGAGCAGTACTTC,TRBV27,TRBJ2-7,NA,NA
CASRGTGANVLTF,TGTGCCAGCAGGGGTACTGGGGCCAACGTCCTGACTTTC,TRBV9,TRBJ2-6,few,NA
CASRPGGASYNEQFF,TGTGCCAGCAGGCCCGGGGGAGCGAGCTACAATGAGCAGTTCTTC,TRBV6-1,TRBJ2-1,NA,NA
CASSLNSVTYEQYF,TGTGCCAGCAGCTTAAACTCAGTTACCTACGAGCAGTACTTC,TRBV7-2,TRBJ2-7,NA,NA
CASSEMENTEAFF,TGTGCCAGCAGTGAAATGGAGAACACTGAAGCTTTCTTT,TRBV6-4,TRBJ1-1,many,NA
CASSLGDRGFGNTIYF,TGTGCCAGCAGTTTAGGGGACAGGGGGTTTGGAAACACCATATATTTT,TRBV12-3/TRBV12-4,TRBJ1-3,many,TRBD1
CASSSPTSGSYEQYF,TGTGCCAGCAGTTCCCCCACTAGCGGGAGCTACGAGCAGTACTTC,TRBV27,TRBJ2-7,many,TRBD2
CASSVVGTLSNTGELFF,TGTGCCAGCAGCGTAGTCGGGACCCTCTCGAACACCGGGGAGCTGTTTTTT,TRBV9,TRBJ2-2,many,NA
CASTRATNEKLFF,TGTGCCAGCACCCGGGCAACTAATGAAAAACTGTTTTTT,TRBV6-1,TRBJ1-4,many,NA